The rows below give T cell receptor beta chains drawn from one sample of a study of cytomegalovirus exposure and HLA in healthy donors. Only in-frame clones appear in the TCRdb table, and some are missing; sequencing was by immunoSEQ multiplex PCR. Of about 79,000 clones listed, about two thirds were seen once; the top ten hold 5.5% to 8%. Specimen: PBMCs. These receptors were obtained from a woman in her fifties or sixties in good health and CMV-seropositive. The CDR3 runs from the conserved cysteine through the conserved F or W. Each record gives: V gene, CDR3 protein.

V gene: TRBV5-6
CDR3 protein: CASSFQGARQPQHF

V gene: TRBV20-1
CDR3 protein: CSATGVGIQYF

V gene: TRBV19
CDR3 protein: CASSKKPRDSSPGGYTF

V gene: TRBV2
CDR3 protein: CASYQGLSGANVLTF

V gene: TRBV2
CDR3 protein: CASSEGTVTQYF

V gene: TRBV11-3
CDR3 protein: CASSLGAGGSNEQFF

V gene: TRBV19
CDR3 protein: CASSIGASGTQYF

V gene: TRBV2
CDR3 protein: CASSTIRDRVNEQYF

V gene: TRBV10-3
CDR3 protein: CAISESQGNTIYF

V gene: TRBV4-1
CDR3 protein: CASSQVRTGDNSPLHF

V gene: TRBV6-5
CDR3 protein: CASRLSGNQNYGYTF

V gene: TRBV5-4
CDR3 protein: CASSRGESETQYF

V gene: TRBV5-5
CDR3 protein: CASSFLEGGTQYF

V gene: TRBV10-2
CDR3 protein: CASRQSQETQYF

V gene: TRBV15
CDR3 protein: CATSRTGGNTIYF

V gene: TRBV6-5
CDR3 protein: CASSSTPLQGNGYTF

V gene: TRBV27
CDR3 protein: CASSSTSRGLGSGANVLTF

V gene: TRBV11-3
CDR3 protein: CASSTLPGTSGGAPQETQYF

V gene: TRBV5-1
CDR3 protein: CASSPGQGHSSYGYTF

V gene: TRBV7-9
CDR3 protein: CASSLGGLAEAFF

V gene: TRBV10-3
CDR3 protein: CAISESVSETPKNIQYF

V gene: TRBV28
CDR3 protein: CASSPRGLLTDTQYF

V gene: TRBV7-9
CDR3 protein: CSSSRPAQGRGYGYTF

V gene: TRBV5-1
CDR3 protein: CASSAILQGTEAFF

V gene: TRBV7-9
CDR3 protein: CASSRGGGRGETQYF

V gene: TRBV10-2
CDR3 protein: CASSVLAGAQYF

V gene: TRBV6-5
CDR3 protein: CASSYDGPGGGYTF

V gene: TRBV10-1
CDR3 protein: CASSIPGRGNTQYF

V gene: TRBV7-6
CDR3 protein: CASSLGGEQPQHF

V gene: TRBV29-1
CDR3 protein: CSVEEAADYGYTF

V gene: TRBV9
CDR3 protein: CASTTFSGTGFSETQYF

V gene: TRBV7-9
CDR3 protein: CASSLEGASNQPQHF

V gene: TRBV6-6
CDR3 protein: CASSYSPLVTGELFF

V gene: TRBV10-3
CDR3 protein: CAISEPRGANYGYTF

V gene: TRBV6-5
CDR3 protein: CASSGTGGGNEQFF

V gene: TRBV6-1
CDR3 protein: CTSSVQDGTRRAAYEQYF

V gene: TRBV6-5
CDR3 protein: CASSYEGDSPLHF

V gene: TRBV6-5
CDR3 protein: CAIGQKLIAFF

V gene: TRBV5-6
CDR3 protein: CASSLPTGNTEAFF

V gene: TRBV27
CDR3 protein: CASRTPRGVGYTEAFF

V gene: TRBV19
CDR3 protein: CASSNGQGDTEAFF

V gene: TRBV4-2
CDR3 protein: CASSHPNGAGGKVTGELFF

V gene: TRBV4-2
CDR3 protein: CASSGTSGGAGLITGELFF

V gene: TRBV19
CDR3 protein: CASSIDAGGGLDTQYF